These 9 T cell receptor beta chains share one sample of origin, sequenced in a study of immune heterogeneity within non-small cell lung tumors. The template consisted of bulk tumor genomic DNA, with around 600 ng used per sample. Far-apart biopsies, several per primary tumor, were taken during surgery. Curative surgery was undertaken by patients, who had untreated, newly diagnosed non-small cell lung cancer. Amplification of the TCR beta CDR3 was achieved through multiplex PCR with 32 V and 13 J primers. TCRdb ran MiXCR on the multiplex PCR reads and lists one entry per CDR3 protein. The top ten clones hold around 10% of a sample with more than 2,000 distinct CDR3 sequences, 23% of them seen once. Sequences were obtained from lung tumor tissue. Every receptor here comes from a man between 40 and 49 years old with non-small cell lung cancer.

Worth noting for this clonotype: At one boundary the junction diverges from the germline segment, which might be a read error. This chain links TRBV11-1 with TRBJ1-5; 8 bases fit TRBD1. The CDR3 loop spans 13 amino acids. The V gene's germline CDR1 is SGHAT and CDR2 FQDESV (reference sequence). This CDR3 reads CSSSLGQVFLQHF. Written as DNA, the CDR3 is TGTTCCAGCAGCTTGGGACAGGTCTTTCTCCAGCATTTT. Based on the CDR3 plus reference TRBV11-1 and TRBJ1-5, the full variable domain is EAEVAQSPRYKITEKSQAVAFWCDPISGHATLYWYRQILGQGPELLVQFQDESVVDDSQLPKDRFSAERLKGVDSTLKIQPAELGDSAMYLCSSSLGQVFLQHFGDGTRLSIL.

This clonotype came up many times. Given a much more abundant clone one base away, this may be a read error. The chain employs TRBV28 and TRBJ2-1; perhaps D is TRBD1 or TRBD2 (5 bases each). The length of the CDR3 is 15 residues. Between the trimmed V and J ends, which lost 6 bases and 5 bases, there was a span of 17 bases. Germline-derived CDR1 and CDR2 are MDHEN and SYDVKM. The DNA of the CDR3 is TGTGCCAGCAGGCCAGGGAGTAAGATAGACAATGAGCAGTTCTTC. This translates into CASRPGSKIDNEQFF.

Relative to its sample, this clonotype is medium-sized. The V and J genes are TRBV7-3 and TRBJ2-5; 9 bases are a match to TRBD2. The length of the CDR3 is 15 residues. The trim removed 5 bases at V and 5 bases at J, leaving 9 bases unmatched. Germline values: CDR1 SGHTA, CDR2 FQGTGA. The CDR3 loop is CASSLNGGRAETQYF. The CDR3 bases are TGTGCCAGCAGCCTTAATGGCGGGAGGGCGGAGACCCAGTACTTC.

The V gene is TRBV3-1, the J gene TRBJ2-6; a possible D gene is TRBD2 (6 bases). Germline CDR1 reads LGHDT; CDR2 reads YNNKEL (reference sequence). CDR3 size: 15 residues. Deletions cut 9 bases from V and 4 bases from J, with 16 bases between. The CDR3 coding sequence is TGTGCCAGAGGGTCGGGGGTCTCCGGGGCCAACGTCCTGACTTTC. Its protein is CARGSGVSGANVLTF.

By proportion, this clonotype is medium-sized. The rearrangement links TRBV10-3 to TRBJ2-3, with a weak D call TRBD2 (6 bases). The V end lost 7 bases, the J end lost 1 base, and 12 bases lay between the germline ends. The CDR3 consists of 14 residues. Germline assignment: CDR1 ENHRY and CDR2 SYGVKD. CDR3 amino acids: CAIKIAEGTDTQYF. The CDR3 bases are TGTGCCATCAAAATAGCGGAGGGCACAGATACGCAGTATTTT.

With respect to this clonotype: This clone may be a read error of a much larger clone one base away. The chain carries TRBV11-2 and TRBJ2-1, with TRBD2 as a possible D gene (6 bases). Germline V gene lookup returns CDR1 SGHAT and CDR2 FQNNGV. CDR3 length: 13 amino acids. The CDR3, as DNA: TGTGCCAACAGCCGCTGGCCGGCGGGAGAGCAGTTCTTC. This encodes CANSRWPAGEQFF.

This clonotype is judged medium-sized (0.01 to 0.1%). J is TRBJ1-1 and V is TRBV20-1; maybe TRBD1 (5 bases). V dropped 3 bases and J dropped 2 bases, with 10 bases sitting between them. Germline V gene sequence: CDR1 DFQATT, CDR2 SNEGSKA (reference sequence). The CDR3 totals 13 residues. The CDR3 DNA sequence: TGCAGTGCTAGGTGGGGGATTAACACTGAAGCTTTCTTT. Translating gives CSARWGINTEAFF.

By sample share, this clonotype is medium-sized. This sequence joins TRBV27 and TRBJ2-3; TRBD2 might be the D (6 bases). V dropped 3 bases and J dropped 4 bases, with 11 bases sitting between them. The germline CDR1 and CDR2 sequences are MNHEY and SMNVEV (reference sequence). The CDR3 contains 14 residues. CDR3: CASSFQGGADTQYF. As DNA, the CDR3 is TGTGCCAGCAGTTTTCAAGGAGGGGCAGATACGCAGTATTTT.

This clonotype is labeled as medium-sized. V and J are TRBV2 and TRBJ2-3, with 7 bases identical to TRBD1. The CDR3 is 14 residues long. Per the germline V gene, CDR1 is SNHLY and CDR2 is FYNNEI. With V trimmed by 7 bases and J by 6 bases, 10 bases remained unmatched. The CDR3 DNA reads TGTGCCAGCACCCCGGACAGGCTCGGGGATACGCAGTATTTT. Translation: CASTPDRLGDTQYF.